The present T cell receptor (beta chain) was sequenced within a study of shared clonotypes between healthy human individuals. CD8 cells classed as naive were CD45RO-negative and positively selected for CCR7, excluding terminally differentiated effector memory CD45RA+ cells. Germline CDR1 and CDR2: LGHNA and YNFKEQ. This CDR3 is built from 19 residues. The ends were cut back, 2 bases at V and 1 base at J, with 18 bases in the middle. Using immunoSEQ multiplex PCR, the repertoire was profiled, and TCRdb retains in-frame clones only, with some absent. The table shows 2 million to 2.5 million clones, with 85% to 95% occurring only once.

The chain employs TRBV4-2 and TRBJ2-6, with D possibly matching TRBD2 (6 bases). The TCR sequence derives from a man between 18 and 29 years old in good health. Some clones in this sample may be carry-over from other donors' samples. The sequencing input was naive CD8+ T cells from PBMCs. CDR3 sequence (DNA): TGTGCCAGCAGCCAACCCGGGGCTAGCGTTGCTTCTGGGGCCAACGTCCTGACTTTC. Its translation is CASSQPGASVASGANVLTF.